This passage covers 28 T cell receptor beta chains from one sample sequenced in a study of cytomegalovirus exposure and HLA in healthy donors. The study ran its PCR with 60 Vbeta and 13 Jbeta primers. The data were produced by immunoSEQ multiplex PCR, yet TCRdb's version contains in-frame clones alone and is incomplete. Of around 160,000 clones in the sample, roughly four fifths were seen once. The sequencing sample was made of PBMCs. The receptors originated from a man aged 40-49 years in good health and CMV-seropositive.

The chain links TRBV7-2 to TRBJ2-2; D is perhaps TRBD1 (6 bases). Deletions cut 5 bases from V and 2 bases from J, with 12 bases between. The CDR3 extends over 15 amino acids. The germline gives CDR1 SGHTA, CDR2 FQGNSA. The CDR3 DNA follows: TGTGCCAGCAGCCCCCTGGGACACAACACCGGGGAGCTGTTTTTT. It is translated as CASSPLGHNTGELFF.

This chain connects TRBV6-5 to TRBJ1-5; D not resolved. CDR1 is MNHEY and CDR2 is SVGAGI in the germline V gene. The CDR3 extends over 16 amino acids. V was shortened by 3 bases and J by 2 bases, with 14 bases between the two germline ends. The CDR3 sequence: CASSYTAGGGNQPQHF. The CDR3 coding sequence is TGTGCCAGCAGTTATACAGCGGGAGGTGGCAATCAGCCCCAGCATTTT.

The rearrangement links TRBV7-3 to TRBJ2-1; TRBD2 agrees at 11 bases. Trimming removed 5 bases from V and 5 bases from J; junction bases left unmatched: 5. This CDR3 has 15 amino acids. CDR1 and CDR2 (germline): SGHTA, FQGTGA. CDR3 loop: CASSQLAGANNEQFF. CDR3 bases: TGTGCCAGCAGCCAACTAGCGGGAGCAAACAATGAGCAGTTCTTC.

Points on this clone: The junction and the germline gene differ at one end; a read error may be behind it. The rearrangement links TRBV6-5 to TRBJ1-1, with 7 nucleotides matching TRBD1. The CDR3 sequence is 14 residues long. The germline gives CDR1 MNHEY, CDR2 SVGAGI. CDR3 in amino acids: CACRGTAANTEAFF. CDR3 DNA: TGTGCCTGCAGAGGGACAGCAGCCAACACTGAAGCTTTCTTT.

This clone was counted only a few times. The gene calls are TRBV28 and TRBJ2-1; 8 bases are shared with TRBD2. The germline CDR1 and CDR2 sequences are MDHEN and SYDVKM. The CDR3 has 14 amino acids. V shed 7 bases, J shed 8 bases, and the junction held 10 bases outside the gene matches. CDR3 protein: CASKTGRAGDEQFF. CDR3 coding DNA: TGTGCCAGCAAAACCGGGAGGGCCGGAGATGAGCAGTTCTTC.

This chain uses TRBV18 with TRBJ2-2, with D unclear. CDR3 length equals 15 residues. Germline CDR1 and CDR2: KGHSH and LQKENI. With 3 bases removed from V and 2 bases from J, the gap between germline ends came to 10 bases. The CDR3 loop reads CASSPQTRNTGELFF. CDR3 in DNA: TGTGCCAGCTCACCCCAGACACGAAACACCGGGGAGCTGTTTTTT.

This rearrangement joins TRBV7-9 to TRBJ1-1; 10 bases are shared with TRBD1. The germline V gene encodes CDR1 SEHNR and CDR2 FQNEAQ (reference sequence). The CDR3 extends over 15 amino acids. The J segment lost 3 bases and the V segment lost 5 bases, leaving 6 bases of the junction unmatched. As DNA, the CDR3 is TGTGCCAGCAGCGAATACGGGACAGGGGACACTGAAGCTTTCTTT. As protein: CASSEYGTGDTEAFF.

This chain uses TRBV28 with TRBJ2-7; D perhaps matches TRBD2 (5 bases). Germline V lookup: CDR1 MDHEN, CDR2 SYDVKM. This CDR3 is built from 15 residues. V was pared by 8 bases and J by 0 bases, with 17 bases between. This chain's CDR3 is CASQPGADGSYEQYF. The CDR3 region has the DNA TGTGCCAGCCAACCTGGAGCGGATGGCTCCTACGAGCAGTACTTC. Full variable domain (outside the CDR3, taken from reference TRBV28 and TRBJ2-7): DVKVTQSSRYLVKRTGEKVFLECVQDMDHENMFWYRQDPGLGLRLIYFSYDVKMKEKGDIPEGYSVSREKKERFSLILESASTNQTSMYLCASQPGADGSYEQYFGPGTRLTVT.

The V gene is TRBV28, the J gene TRBJ1-2; TRBD1 might be the D (6 bases). This CDR3 is built from 14 residues. The germline V and J ends were trimmed by 7 bases and 1 base, with 13 bases remaining between them. The germline V gene encodes CDR1 MDHEN and CDR2 SYDVKM. CDR3 amino acids: CASTWDTVNYGYTF. The CDR3 bases are TGTGCCAGCACCTGGGACACGGTTAACTATGGCTACACCTTC.

This clone was observed a single time. V is TRBV9 and J is TRBJ1-2; D not resolved. Germline V gene lookup returns CDR1 SGDLS and CDR2 YYNGEE. CDR3 size: 16 residues. Trimming shortened V by 3 bases and J by 4 bases, and 19 bases separated the two germline ends. The CDR3 here is CASSGRDGRGSYGYTF. The CDR3 DNA sequence: TGTGCCAGCAGCGGACGAGACGGTAGAGGATCCTATGGCTACACCTTC. Full variable domain (outside the CDR3, taken from reference TRBV9 and TRBJ1-2): DSGVTQTPKHLITATGQRVTLRCSPRSGDLSVYWYQQSLDQGLQFLIQYYNGEERAKGNILERFSAQQFPDLHSELNLSSLELGDSALYFCASSGRDGRGSYGYTFGSGTRLTVV.

V and J are TRBV27 and TRBJ2-7; D is perhaps TRBD2 (6 bases). Trimming removed 2 bases from V and 3 bases from J, with 14 bases in between. The CDR3 length is 15 residues. CDR1 is MNHEY and CDR2 is SMNVEV in the germline V gene (reference sequence). CDR3 coding DNA: TGTGCCAGCAGTTTAAGTAGCGGCGGAATCTACGAGCAGTACTTC. Its protein is CASSLSSGGIYEQYF.

J is TRBJ2-7 and V is TRBV5-1, with TRBD1 matching 12 bases. From germline, CDR1 is SGHRS and CDR2 YFSETQ. V lost 2 bases, J lost 6 bases, and 6 bases stayed unmatched. The CDR3 contains 15 residues. CDR3 loop: CASSFTGTGGGEQYF. The CDR3 DNA reads TGCGCCAGCAGCTTCACCGGGACAGGGGGCGGCGAGCAGTACTTC.

The chain carries TRBV5-1 and TRBJ2-5; no reliable D call. CDR1 and CDR2 (germline): SGHRS, YFSETQ. This CDR3 contains 14 residues. The V end lost 0 bases, the J end lost 6 bases, and 12 bases lay between the germline ends. CDR3 sequence reads: CASSLGGGGQTQYF. In DNA form, the CDR3 reads TGCGCCAGCAGCTTGGGTGGCGGTGGCCAGACCCAGTACTTC.

V and J are TRBV18 and TRBJ2-7; TRBD1 is a possible D gene (5 bases). Germline loops: CDR1 KGHSH, CDR2 LQKENI. The germline V and J ends were trimmed by 6 bases and 3 bases, with 6 bases remaining between them. The CDR3 spans 11 residues. The CDR3 protein is CASSDSYEQYF. In nucleotides, the CDR3 is TGTGCCAGCTCCGACAGCTACGAGCAGTACTTC.

This sequence joins TRBV4-3 and TRBJ2-1; D uncertain. Between the trimmed V and J ends, which lost 1 base and 0 bases, there was a span of 7 bases. Germline V CDR1 and CDR2: LGHNA, YSLEER. The CDR3 extends over 15 amino acids. The CDR3 region is CASSQAISSYNEQFF. The CDR3 DNA follows: TGCGCCAGCAGCCAAGCGATCAGCTCCTACAATGAGCAGTTCTTC.

The V and J genes are TRBV2 and TRBJ1-1; a weak D match, TRBD1 (5 bases). The CDR3 is made up of 14 amino acids. V dropped 6 bases and J dropped 4 bases, with 15 bases sitting between them. Germline V lookup: CDR1 SNHLY, CDR2 FYNNEI. The CDR3 loop is CASRIGQTSTEAFF. CDR3 coding DNA: TGTGCCAGCAGAATAGGACAAACGAGCACTGAAGCTTTCTTT.

V gene TRBV6-6 combines with J gene TRBJ2-5; 8 positions match TRBD1. Gene TRBJ2-7 matches the end of the DNA better, so the J call may be wrong. The germline V gene encodes CDR1 MNHNY and CDR2 SVGAGI (reference sequence). The CDR3 sequence is 14 residues long. The CDR3 here is CASRDPGQATEQYF. The CDR3 DNA follows: TGTGCCAGCAGAGACCCGGGACAGGCTACCGAGCAGTACTTC.

The chain recombines TRBV28 with TRBJ1-2; D gene unclear. This CDR3 is built from 15 residues. Trimming removed 1 base from V and 4 bases from J, with 13 bases in between. CDR1 is MDHEN and CDR2 is SYDVKM in the germline V gene. CDR3 nucleotides: TGTGCCAGCAGTTTATTAAACAGCCTTCTCTATGGCTACACCTTC. Amino acids: CASSLLNSLLYGYTF.

The V and J genes are TRBV1 and TRBJ1-5; no DNA check was done on the table's D call, TRBD1. TRBV1 is a known pseudogene. The length of the CDR3 is 15 residues. In nucleotides, the CDR3 is TGCACCAGCAGCCAGGGGGACAGGGGTGGACAGCCCCAGCATTTT. This sequence encodes CTSSQGDRGGQPQHF.

The V and J genes are TRBV15 and TRBJ2-1; 8 positions agree with TRBD2. V was clipped by 5 bases and J by 7 bases; unmatched bases: 13. The CDR3 is made up of 16 amino acids. Germline V gene sequence: CDR1 LNHNV, CDR2 YYDKDF (reference sequence). The CDR3 sequence: CATSWVGGGVGNEQFF. As DNA, the CDR3 is TGTGCCACCAGCTGGGTCGGGGGGGGCGTGGGAAATGAGCAGTTCTTC.

The genes are TRBV15 and TRBJ2-1; 11 bases are shared with TRBD2. CDR1 is LNHNV, CDR2 YYDKDF, per germline (reference sequence). The CDR3 is made up of 15 amino acids. J gave up 3 bases and V 4 bases, and 2 bases lay outside the gene matches. CDR3 DNA: TGTGCCACCAGCAACCTAGCGGGAGGCTACAATGAGCAGTTCTTC. Translating gives CATSNLAGGYNEQFF.

The chain recombines TRBV4-1 with TRBJ2-1, with D possibly being TRBD2 (5 bases). CDR3 size: 16 residues. V was clipped by 1 base and J by 4 bases, with 14 bases between them. CDR1 is MGHRA, CDR2 YSYEKL, per germline. CDR3 nucleotides: TGCGCCAGCAGCCAAGGGACGGGGAATAATTACAATGAGCAGTTCTTC. It is translated as CASSQGTGNNYNEQFF.

This sequence joins TRBV6-5 and TRBJ1-5; the D is unclear. The V and J ends lost 2 bases and 0 bases respectively, with 8 bases between them. The CDR3 totals 15 residues. CDR1 MNHEY and CDR2 SVGAGI come from the germline V gene. CDR3 residues: CASSYGGDSNQPQHF. For the CDR3, the DNA is TGTGCCAGCAGTTACGGAGGCGATAGCAATCAGCCCCAGCATTTT.

The V gene is TRBV6-4, the J gene TRBJ2-7; D is uncertain. V gave up 3 bases and J gave up 6 bases, with 6 bases separating them. The CDR3 extends over 11 amino acids. Per germline, CDR1 MRHNA and CDR2 SNTAGT. The CDR3 loop reads CASSESVEQYF. The CDR3 DNA sequence: TGTGCCAGCAGTGAGTCGGTCGAGCAGTACTTC.

The gene calls are TRBV21-1 and TRBJ2-5; no check of the table's D call, TRBD2, against the DNA was made. TRBV21-1 is given as a pseudogene. The CDR3 is made up of 15 amino acids. CDR3 amino acids: CASSVRTSGQETQYF. CDR3 nucleotide sequence: TGTGCCAGCAGCGTACGGACTAGCGGCCAAGAGACCCAGTACTTC.

The chain carries TRBV6-1 and TRBJ2-1; 10 nucleotides match TRBD2. The junction had 6 bases not matched to a gene; V was cut back by 4 bases and J by 9 bases. This CDR3 has 14 residues. Germline values: CDR1 MNHNS, CDR2 SASEGT. CDR3 loop: CASSAQIAGGEQFF. In DNA form, the CDR3 reads TGTGCCAGCAGTGCGCAGATAGCGGGAGGTGAGCAGTTCTTC.

V gene TRBV28 combines with J gene TRBJ2-3; TRBD2 matches at 11 bases. V was clipped by 3 bases and J by 5 bases; unmatched bases: 13. Germline V gives CDR1 MDHEN, CDR2 SYDVKM. The length of the CDR3 is 18 residues. The CDR3 is CASSFSSGRVEGGDTQYF. CDR3 DNA sequence: TGTGCCAGCAGTTTCAGTAGCGGGAGGGTCGAGGGAGGAGATACGCAGTATTTT. Full variable domain (rest looked up from reference TRBV28 and TRBJ2-3): DVKVTQSSRYLVKRTGEKVFLECVQDMDHENMFWYRQDPGLGLRLIYFSYDVKMKEKGDIPEGYSVSREKKERFSLILESASTNQTSMYLCASSFSSGRVEGGDTQYFGPGTRLTVL.

The chain uses TRBV28 and TRBJ1-2, with 9 bases aligning to TRBD1. CDR3 length equals 18 residues. J was trimmed by 1 base and V by 6 bases; bases with no gene match: 15. CDR1 is MDHEN, CDR2 SYDVKM, per germline. CDR3 bases: TGTGCCAGCAGGCCCACCGGGACAGGGCCCGGAGTTAACTATGGCTACACCTTC. It encodes CASRPTGTGPGVNYGYTF.